The rows below give T cell receptor beta chains drawn from one sample of a study of blood T cell repertoires in COVID-19. Clones were sequenced by immunoSEQ multiplex PCR, and TCRdb holds only the in-frame ones, with some missing. The sample contains about 140,000 clones, 75% to 90% of which appear only once. Sequenced material: peripheral blood. The receptors derive from a woman over 75 with acute or convalescent COVID-19. Each CDR3 is given with its conserved first and last residue. The D gene is left open where the match is weak. The listing skips clone size in some rows; elsewhere it reads once, few, many or a size class.

clone_size	j_call	d_call	v_call	cdr3_aa	cdr3_nt
few	TRBJ1-2	.	TRBV4-1	CASSQPTGQLLRRGYTF	TGCGCCAGCAGCCAACCGACCGGACAGCTACTCCGAAGAGGCTACACCTTC
.	TRBJ1-1	TRBD1	TRBV6-6	CASRDRVDTEAFF	TGTGCCAGCAGGGACAGGGTTGACACTGAAGCTTTCTTT
.	TRBJ2-6	.	TRBV19	CASSPQFLSGANVLTF	TGTGCCAGTAGTCCCCAGTTTCTCTCTGGGGCCAACGTCCTGACTTTC
.	TRBJ2-1	.	TRBV6-5	CASSRGSRPNEQFF	TGTGCCAGCAGCCGCGGGTCCCGACCCAATGAGCAGTTCTTC
.	TRBJ2-5	TRBD2	TRBV5-1	CASSLLLAGVRETQYF	TGCGCCAGCAGCTTGTTACTAGCGGGAGTCCGGGAGACCCAGTACTTC
few	TRBJ2-5	TRBD2	TRBV18	CASSPPRGAIQETQYF	TGTGCCAGCTCACCCCCGCGGGGGGCCATCCAAGAGACCCAGTACTTC
.	TRBJ2-7	TRBD1	TRBV27	CASSPWTGPYEQYF	TGTGCCAGCAGTCCCTGGACAGGACCTTACGAGCAGTACTTC
.	TRBJ2-1	.	TRBV19	CASSAQGLSHEQFF	TGTGCCAGTAGTGCCCAAGGTCTTAGCCATGAGCAGTTCTTC
.	TRBJ1-5	.	TRBV19	CASSLVGTVNQPQHF	TGTGCCAGTAGCCTAGTGGGTACCGTCAATCAGCCCCAGCATTTT
few	TRBJ1-1	TRBD1	TRBV18	CASSPGQVRGGTEAFF	TGTGCCAGCTCACCCGGACAGGTTCGGGGGGGCACTGAAGCTTTCTTT
.	TRBJ2-2	.	TRBV2	CASTTRAGAPGELFF	TGTGCCAGCACCACCCGGGCAGGGGCTCCCGGGGAGCTGTTTTTT
.	TRBJ2-7	TRBD2	TRBV10-3	CAIRGTSGIPYEQYF	TGTGCCATCAGGGGGACTAGCGGGATTCCCTACGAGCAGTACTTC
.	TRBJ2-7	.	TRBV6-5	CASSYSSPGRGYEQYF	TGTGCCAGCAGTTACTCGAGCCCGGGTCGTGGGTACGAGCAGTACTTC
.	TRBJ2-2	.	TRBV11-3	CASSGTWGGELFF	TGTGCCAGCAGCGGGACATGGGGCGGGGAGCTGTTTTTT
few	TRBJ1-3	.	TRBV18	CASSPQGLSGNTIYF	TGTGCCAGCTCACCTCAGGGACTCTCTGGAAACACCATATATTTT
.	TRBJ2-4	TRBD1	TRBV7-2	CASSTTGGNIQYF	TGTGCCAGCAGCACCACAGGGGGAAACATTCAGTACTTC
.	TRBJ2-3	TRBD2	TRBV7-3	CASSQEAGGLGDTQYF	TGTGCCAGCAGCCAAGAAGCGGGGGGGCTCGGTGATACGCAGTATTTT
.	TRBJ2-3	.	TRBV7-2	CASSLGPSGTDTQYF	TGTGCCAGCAGCTTAGGTCCTAGCGGCACAGATACGCAGTATTTT
.	TRBJ2-1	.	TRBV7-8	CASSPRLPNNEQFF	TGTGCCAGCAGCCCCCGGTTACCGAACAATGAGCAGTTCTTC
.	TRBJ2-3	TRBD1	TRBV2	CASSVSQTGEAWRKPGTDTQYF	TGTGCCAGCAGTGTCTCCCAGACAGGGGAAGCCTGGAGGAAGCCTGGCACAGATACGCAGTATTTT
.	TRBJ1-6	TRBD1	TRBV19	CASSGDRGNSPLHF	TGTGCCAGTAGCGGGGACAGGGGGAATTCACCCCTCCACTTT
.	TRBJ2-1	TRBD2	TRBV24-1	CATAHTSETYNEQFF	TGTGCCACCGCCCATACTAGCGAGACCTACAATGAGCAGTTCTTC
.	TRBJ2-2	.	TRBV24-1	CATSGHKTGELFF	TGTGCCACCAGTGGCCACAAAACCGGGGAGCTGTTTTTT
.	TRBJ1-5	.	TRBV19	CASSIGIRVYQPQHF	TGTGCCAGTAGTATAGGGATCAGGGTTTATCAGCCCCAGCATTTT
once	TRBJ1-1	.	TRBV5-1	CASSLELEGDAFF	TGCGCCAGCAGCTTGGAGTTAGAAGGGGATGCTTTCTTT
.	TRBJ1-1	.	TRBV6-2/TRBV6-3	CASSYSPGGNTEAFF	TGTGCCAGCAGTTACTCTCCCGGGGGGAACACTGAAGCTTTCTTT
.	TRBJ2-1	.	TRBV20-1	CSASRLVKQFF	TGCAGTGCTAGCAGACTAGTGAAGCAGTTCTTC
.	TRBJ1-2	.	TRBV2	CASSIRGPNYGYTF	TGTGCCAGCTCTATTCGAGGGCCTAACTATGGCTACACCTTC
.	TRBJ2-2	TRBD2	TRBV2	CASSMTSGAIF	TGTGCCAGCAGTATGACTAGCGGGGCCATCTTT
.	TRBJ2-2	.	TRBV6-5	CASRGGRNTGELFF	TGTGCCAGCAGGGGGGGACGGAACACCGGGGAGCTGTTTTTT
.	TRBJ1-2	.	TRBV5-1	CASSLVSETIHYGYTF	TGCGCCAGCAGCTTGGTTTCGGAGACCATTCACTATGGCTACACCTTC
.	TRBJ1-1	.	TRBV9	CASSGTRGLNTEAFF	TGTGCCAGCAGCGGCACCAGGGGTTTGAACACTGAAGCTTTCTTT
few	TRBJ2-7	TRBD2	TRBV6-6	CASSLLAGGPYEQYF	TGTGCCAGCAGTCTTCTAGCGGGGGGCCCCTACGAGCAGTACTTC
.	TRBJ1-5	TRBD1	TRBV6-1	CASSEVTGGIQPQHF	TGTGCCAGCAGTGAAGTGACAGGGGGAATTCAGCCCCAGCATTTT
.	TRBJ2-7	TRBD2	TRBV4-2	CASSHFQTGTSVSYEQYF	TGTGCCAGCAGCCATTTCCAAACCGGGACTAGCGTCTCCTACGAGCAGTACTTC
.	TRBJ1-1	.	TRBV19	CASTPPGSRTEAFF	TGTGCCAGTACCCCCCCGGGGAGCAGAACTGAAGCTTTCTTT
once	TRBJ2-5	.	TRBV5-1	CASSLAGTKEETQYF	TGCGCCAGCAGCCTAGCCGGGACAAAAGAAGAGACCCAGTACTTC
once	TRBJ2-5	.	TRBV6-2/TRBV6-3	CATSHATAQETQYF	TGTGCCACCAGCCACGCGACTGCCCAAGAGACCCAGTACTTC
.	TRBJ2-3	.	TRBV2	CASTLLAVLATDTQYF	TGTGCCAGCACCTTGCTAGCTGTTCTAGCAACAGATACGCAGTATTTT
.	TRBJ1-2	TRBD1	TRBV7-6	CASSLGDRGSNYGYTF	TGTGCCAGCAGCTTAGGCGACAGGGGATCTAACTATGGCTACACCTTC
.	TRBJ2-7	.	TRBV5-1	CASSHPGLNYEQYF	TGCGCCAGCAGCCACCCAGGACTGAACTACGAGCAGTACTTC
.	TRBJ1-1	TRBD1	TRBV27	CASRSPGQGTEAFF	TGTGCCAGCAGGTCACCGGGACAGGGTACTGAAGCTTTCTTT
.	TRBJ2-3	.	TRBV6-6	CASTPAAGSTDTQYF	TGTGCCAGCACCCCCGCCGCGGGGTCCACAGATACGCAGTATTTT
.	TRBJ2-3	.	TRBV5-6	CASSLYGGGTADTQYF	TGTGCCAGCAGCCTATATGGAGGCGGGACGGCAGATACGCAGTATTTT
.	TRBJ1-4	TRBD1	TRBV15	CATSTFGTGGAANEKLFF	TGTGCCACCAGCACTTTCGGGACAGGGGGCGCAGCTAATGAAAAACTGTTTTTT
.	TRBJ1-2	.	TRBV15	CATSRGTDTNYGYTF	TGTGCCACCAGCAGAGGGACAGATACTAACTATGGCTACACCTTC
.	TRBJ2-1	.	TRBV18	CASSPDRYNEQFF	TGTGCCAGCTCACCGGACAGATACAATGAGCAGTTCTTC
.	TRBJ2-7	.	TRBV5-1	CASSLNGAEQYF	TGCGCCAGCAGCTTGAATGGGGCCGAGCAGTACTTC
.	TRBJ1-2	.	TRBV19	CASTTPGITGGYTF	TGTGCCAGTACCACCCCAGGGATCACAGGTGGCTACACCTTC
.	TRBJ2-7	.	TRBV24-1	CATILTGGAEQYF	TGTGCCACCATTCTTACAGGTGGAGCCGAGCAGTACTTC
.	TRBJ1-4	TRBD1	TRBV28	CASRTLWDRANEKLFF	TGTGCCAGCAGAACTCTTTGGGACAGAGCTAATGAAAAACTGTTTTTT
.	TRBJ1-5	.	TRBV15	CATSRDVREDQPQHF	TGTGCCACCAGCAGAGATGTCAGGGAAGATCAGCCCCAGCATTTT
once	TRBJ1-6	TRBD1	TRBV27	CASSLSGTGGYDSPLHF	TGTGCCAGCAGTTTATCGGGGACAGGGGGCTATGATTCACCCCTCCACTTT
.	TRBJ2-5	TRBD1	TRBV5-5	CASSTQGARETQYF	TGTGCCAGCAGCACACAGGGGGCGAGAGAGACCCAGTACTTC
.	TRBJ2-3	.	TRBV28	CASSRGYRTDTQYF	TGTGCCAGCAGTCGAGGGTATCGCACAGATACGCAGTATTTT
.	TRBJ1-4	TRBD1	TRBV24-1	CATSDARQGDEKLFF	TGTGCCACCAGTGATGCCCGACAGGGAGATGAAAAACTGTTTTTT
few	TRBJ2-3	.	TRBV2	CASSPRTQSDTQYF	TGTGCCAGCAGTCCGCGGACTCAGTCGGATACGCAGTATTTT
.	TRBJ1-1	.	TRBV6-5	CASTGADLEAFF	TGTGCCAGCACAGGGGCAGATCTAGAAGCTTTCTTT
.	TRBJ2-7	.	TRBV12-2	CASRLAPTTMGQGAWEQYF	TGTGCAAGTCGCTTAGCGCCGACCACAATGGGACAGGGGGCGTGGGAGCAGTACTTC
.	TRBJ2-7	.	TRBV7-2	CASSLSPGRSYEQYF	TGTGCCAGCAGCTTAAGCCCGGGAAGGTCCTACGAGCAGTACTTC